This T cell receptor (beta chain) was identified during a study of cytomegalovirus exposure and HLA in healthy donors. Overall study results and limits: A later analysis found TCR association rates differed by HLA locus, highest for DRB1 and lowest for HLA-C. About 87% or about 30% of the time was how often most TCR beta V segments were productive, according to an earlier analysis.

The PCR had 60 Vbeta and 13 Jbeta primers. Sequencing used immunoSEQ multiplex PCR; TCRdb keeps in-frame clones, though not all of them. The data contain 70,000 to 80,000 clones, about four fifths of them singletons. Donors counted as nominally healthy when sampled, yet unrecorded immune exposures were likely. Concerning this clone itself: Its specificity is not known.

The clonotype originates from a man aged 18 to 30 in good health and CMV-seronegative. Sequencing used PBMCs.

CDR3 nucleotide sequence: TGCGCCAGCAGCTTGGGAGGTGTTCGGGAGCAGTACTTC. It encodes CASSLGGVREQYF. The V call is TRBV5-1, the J call TRBJ2-7; D unresolved. The CDR3 totals 13 residues. The V end was cut by 0 bases, the J end by 7 bases, with 11 bases between. Germline CDR1 and CDR2: SGHRS and YFSETQ.